The 14 T cell receptor beta chains listed next were all sequenced from one sample in a study of lymphopenia after photon versus proton radiotherapy. Some clones are missing from TCRdb's copy, which holds only in-frame ones; the method was immunoSEQ multiplex PCR. Of approximately 150,000 clones in the sample, 75% to 90% were seen once. The input for sequencing was peripheral blood, taken from a patient treated with photon-based radiotherapy. The receptors originated from a man aged 45-60 years with gastric cancer.

The rearrangement joins TRBV18 to TRBJ1-1; maybe TRBD1 (6 bases). Trimming left V 5 bases short and J 5 bases short, with 18 bases between. This CDR3 has 15 amino acids. CDR1 KGHSH and CDR2 LQKENI come from the germline V gene. DNA of the CDR3: TGTGCCAGCTCAGCAATACAGGGTAGCGGGACTGAAGCTTTCTTT. It codes for CASSAIQGSGTEAFF.

This clone was recorded only once. The chain joins TRBV5-1 to TRBJ1-5; D is perhaps TRBD1 (6 bases). V lost 4 bases, J lost 3 bases, and 11 bases lay in between. Per the germline V gene, CDR1 is SGHRS and CDR2 is YFSETQ. The CDR3 sequence is 14 residues long. CDR3 amino acids: CASSPTGPNQPQHF. The CDR3 DNA follows: TGCGCCAGCAGCCCAACAGGGCCCAATCAGCCCCAGCATTTT.

The rearrangement uses TRBV7-9 and TRBJ1-4; D may be TRBD1 (6 bases). CDR1 and CDR2 (germline): SEHNR, FQNEAQ (reference sequence). The CDR3 length is 14 residues. The V and J ends lost 5 bases and 8 bases respectively, with 15 bases between them. The CDR3 region is CASSLDSSREKLFF. CDR3 DNA sequence: TGTGCCAGCAGCCTGGACAGTTCGAGGGAAAAACTGTTTTTT.

This chain connects TRBV5-4 to TRBJ2-3; 14 bases are shared with TRBD2. Germline V CDR1 and CDR2: SGHNT, YYREEE (reference sequence). The CDR3 length is 16 residues. The V segment lost 4 bases and the J segment 5 bases; nucleotides outside the gene matches: 6. The CDR3 region has the DNA TGTGCCAGCAGCCCCGGACTAGCGGGAGGAGAAGATACGCAGTATTTT. Its protein product is CASSPGLAGGEDTQYF.

J is TRBJ2-3 and V is TRBV10-3; D uncertain. The germline V gene has CDR1 ENHRY and CDR2 SYGVKD. Trimming stripped 7 bases from V and 4 bases from J, with 9 bases between. The CDR3 totals 12 residues. CDR3 protein: CAIKNDADTQYF. CDR3 nucleotide sequence: TGTGCCATCAAAAACGACGCAGATACGCAGTATTTT.

The V and J genes are TRBV6-1 and TRBJ1-1; D is uncertain. V was pared by 10 bases and J by 4 bases, with 16 bases between. Germline loops: CDR1 MNHNS, CDR2 SASEGT. This CDR3 contains 13 residues. Here the CDR3 reads CATRIIGGTEAFF. DNA of the CDR3: TGTGCCACCCGTATCATAGGAGGCACTGAAGCTTTCTTT.

V is TRBV5-1 and J is TRBJ2-7; maybe TRBD2 (5 bases). CDR3 length equals 14 residues. Trimming stripped 5 bases from V and 7 bases from J, with 19 bases between. CDR1 SGHRS and CDR2 YFSETQ come from the germline V gene. The CDR3 sequence is CASRELDGSVEQYF. The CDR3 nucleotides read TGCGCCAGCAGAGAACTAGACGGGTCTGTGGAGCAGTACTTC.

The V call is TRBV7-9, the J call TRBJ1-3; TRBD1 might be the D (6 bases). The V gene lost 4 bases and the J gene lost 4 bases, with 14 bases spanning the gap. Germline V gives CDR1 SEHNR, CDR2 FQNEAQ (reference sequence). The CDR3 runs to 15 residues. CDR3 coding DNA: TGTGCCAGCAGCTCGGACAGCTCATGGGGAAACACCATATATTTT. Residues: CASSSDSSWGNTIYF. Full variable domain (remainder filled in from reference TRBV7-9 and TRBJ1-3): DTGVSQNPRHKITKRGQNVTFRCDPISEHNRLYWYRQTLGQGPEFLTYFQNEAQLEKSRLLSDRFSAERPKGSFSTLEIQRTEQGDSAMYLCASSSDSSWGNTIYFGEGSWLTVV.

This chain uses TRBV6-1 with TRBJ2-7, with D possibly matching TRBD1 (5 bases). The CDR3 loop spans 12 amino acids. The germline V gene has CDR1 MNHNS and CDR2 SASEGT. V was shortened by 8 bases and J by 6 bases, with 14 bases between the two germline ends. As DNA, the CDR3 is TGTGCCAGCCGATCTGACAGTCCCGAGCAGTACTTC. It encodes CASRSDSPEQYF.

This chain connects TRBV29-1 to TRBJ2-2, with 9 bases aligning to TRBD1. Germline CDR1 is SQVTM and CDR2 is ANQGSEA. This CDR3 is built from 14 residues. With 6 bases clipped from V and 6 bases from J, the junction kept 8 bases outside the gene matches. Written as DNA, the CDR3 is TGCAGCGTACTATGGACAGGGGTGTCCGGGGAGCTGTTTTTT. Its protein is CSVLWTGVSGELFF.

The chain joins TRBV29-1 to TRBJ2-5; D uncertain. Germline assignment: CDR1 SQVTM and CDR2 ANQGSEA. Between the trimmed V and J ends, which lost 7 bases and 1 base, there was a span of 13 bases. CDR3 length: 13 residues. DNA for the CDR3: TGCAGCGCCCACGGAACAGCCCAAGAGACCCAGTACTTC. Amino acid sequence: CSAHGTAQETQYF. The whole variable domain, remainder taken from reference TRBV29-1 and TRBJ2-5, is SAVISQKPSRDICQRGTSLTIQCQVDSQVTMMFWYRQQPGQSLTLIATANQGSEATYESGFVIDKFPISRPNLTFSTLTVSNMSPEDSSIYLCSAHGTAQETQYFGPGTRLLVL.

CDR3 bases: TGTGCCAGCAGTGAACAACAGAACTATGGCTACACCTTC. Amino acid sequence: CASSEQQNYGYTF. The V gene is TRBV6-1, the J gene TRBJ1-2; D is ambiguous. CDR1 and CDR2 from the germline V gene are MNHNS and SASEGT. The CDR3 extends over 13 amino acids. V gave up 2 bases and J gave up 2 bases, with 6 bases separating them.

J is TRBJ2-5 and V is TRBV6-5; perhaps TRBD1 as D (6 bases). CDR3 length: 14 amino acids. Germline loops: CDR1 MNHEY, CDR2 SVGAGI. V lost 6 bases, J lost 6 bases, and 17 bases lay in between. The CDR3 loop is CASSPGQLGQTQYF. For the CDR3, the DNA is TGTGCCAGCAGCCCAGGACAGTTGGGACAGACCCAGTACTTC.

This chain links TRBV5-4 with TRBJ2-1; tentative D call: TRBD1 (6 bases). The CDR3 contains 13 residues. Trimming stripped 0 bases from V and 8 bases from J, with 9 bases between. Germline V gives CDR1 SGHNT, CDR2 YYREEE (reference sequence). The CDR3 sequence: CASSLAQGHEQFF. In nucleotides, the CDR3 is TGTGCCAGCAGCTTGGCCCAGGGGCATGAGCAGTTCTTC.